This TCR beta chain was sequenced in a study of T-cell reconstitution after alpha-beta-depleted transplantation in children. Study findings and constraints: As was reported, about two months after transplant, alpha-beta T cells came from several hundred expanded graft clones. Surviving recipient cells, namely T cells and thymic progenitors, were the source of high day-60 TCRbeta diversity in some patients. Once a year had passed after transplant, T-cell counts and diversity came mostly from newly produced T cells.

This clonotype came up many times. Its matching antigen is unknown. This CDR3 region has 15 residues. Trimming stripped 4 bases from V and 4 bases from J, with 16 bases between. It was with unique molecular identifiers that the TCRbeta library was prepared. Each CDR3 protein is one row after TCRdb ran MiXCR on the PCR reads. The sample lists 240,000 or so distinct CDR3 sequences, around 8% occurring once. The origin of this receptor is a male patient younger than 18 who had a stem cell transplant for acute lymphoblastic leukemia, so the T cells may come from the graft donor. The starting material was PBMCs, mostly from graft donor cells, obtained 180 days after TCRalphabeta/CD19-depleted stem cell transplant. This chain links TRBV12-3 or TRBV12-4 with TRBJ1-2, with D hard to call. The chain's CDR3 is CASSWNYGSSYGYTF. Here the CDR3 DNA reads TGTGCCAGCAGTTGGAACTATGGGTCAAGCTATGGCTACACCTTC.